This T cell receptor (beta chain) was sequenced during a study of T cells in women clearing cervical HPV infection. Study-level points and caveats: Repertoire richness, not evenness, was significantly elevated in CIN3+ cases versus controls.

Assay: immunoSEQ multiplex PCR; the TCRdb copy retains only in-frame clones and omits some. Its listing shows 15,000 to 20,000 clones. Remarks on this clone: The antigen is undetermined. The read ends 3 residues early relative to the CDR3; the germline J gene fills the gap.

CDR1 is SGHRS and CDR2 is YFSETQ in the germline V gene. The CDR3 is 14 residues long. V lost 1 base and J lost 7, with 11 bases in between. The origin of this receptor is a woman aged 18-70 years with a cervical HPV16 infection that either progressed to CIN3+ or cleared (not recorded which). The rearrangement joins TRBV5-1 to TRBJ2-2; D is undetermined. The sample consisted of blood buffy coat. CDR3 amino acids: CASSLFDGSGELFF. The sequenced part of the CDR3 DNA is TGCGCCAGCAGCTTGTTTGATGGCAGCGGGGAG. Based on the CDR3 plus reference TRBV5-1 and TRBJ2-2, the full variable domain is KAGVTQTPRYLIKTRGQQVTLSCSPISGHRSVSWYQQTPGQGLQFLFEYFSETQRNKGNFPGRFSGRQFSNSRSEMNVSTLELGDSALYLCASSLFDGSGELFFGEGSRLTVL.